This T cell receptor (beta chain) was captured by sequencing in a study of T cell repertoires in cytomegalovirus infection. Study in general: Public TCR beta signature analysis indicated the presence of both CMV infection and matching HLA type.

CDR3 length equals 14 residues. V was trimmed by 5 bases and J by 5 bases, leaving 16 bases between them. Germline V CDR1 and CDR2: SEHNR, FQNEAQ (reference sequence). General study findings and limits: Predominance within the ex vivo response was attributable to HLA-C-restricted CMV-specific TCR beta clonotypes. Based on cumulative public TCR beta family frequency, carriers of CMV plus the relevant HLA were identified.

Via MiXCR, TCRdb re-called the reads, giving one row per CDR3 protein. Of 150,000 to 200,000 distinct CDR3 sequences listed, about 22% are singletons. A note on this clonotype: As yet, its antigen is unknown.

This receptor was obtained from a human donor in good health (CMV status not recorded). Some clones in this sample may be carry-over from other donors' samples. The chain is built from TRBV7-9 and TRBJ2-7; D is possibly TRBD1 or TRBD2 (6 bases each). The source was CD8+ T cells from cultured PBMCs, collected from culture after CMV antigen stimulation. Here the CDR3 reads CASSNPPGAHEQYF. DNA of the CDR3: TGTGCCAGCAGCAATCCCCCGGGGGCCCACGAGCAGTACTTC.